The 21 T cell receptor beta chains below all came from one sample that was sequenced in a study of blood T cell repertoires in COVID-19 (dated by TCRdb to 2019 to 2021). The receptor library was made with the immunoSEQ multiplex PCR assay. As stored in TCRdb, this immuneACCESS dataset retains in-frame rearrangements with V and J assigned. A fraction of the clones does not appear; measured against another copy, unresolved V genes explain less than half of the discrepancy, and the remainder lacks a known reason. This sample has 120,000 to 150,000 clones in its table, and roughly 89% of those were observed once. The ten biggest clones cover about 1.5% of the sample. The sequenced sample was peripheral blood. The receptors were gathered from a human donor in a cohort sampled during active COVID-19.

V usage is TRBV27 and J usage is TRBJ2-7, with 7 bases identical to TRBD1. This CDR3 comprises 15 residues. Germline CDR1 is MNHEY and CDR2 is SMNVEV (reference sequence). Trimming took 5 bases from V and 0 from J; bases not matched to a gene: 7. The CDR3 region is CASSRRGSSSYEQYF. Written as DNA, the CDR3 is TGTGCCAGCAGTCGCAGGGGGTCAAGCTCCTACGAGCAGTACTTC.

This sequence joins TRBV6-5 and TRBJ2-7; TRBD1 is a possible D gene (6 bases). This CDR3 is 16 amino acids long. From germline, CDR1 is MNHEY and CDR2 SVGAGI. The ends were cut back, 0 bases at V and 2 bases at J, with 14 bases in the middle. The CDR3 reads CASSYSMGHGPYEQYF. Written as DNA, the CDR3 is TGTGCCAGCAGTTACTCGATGGGACACGGGCCCTACGAGCAGTACTTC.

The V call is TRBV5-8, the J call TRBJ1-2; TRBD1 is a possible D gene (6 bases). CDR3 length: 14 amino acids. Trimming pared 4 bases from V and 1 base from J, leaving 11 bases between. Germline values: CDR1 SGHTS, CDR2 YDEGEE. CDR3 sequence reads: CASSRGQINYGYTF. DNA of the CDR3: TGTGCCAGCAGCCGCGGACAGATTAACTATGGCTACACCTTC.

DNA for the CDR3: TGTGCCAGTAGTACCCTACAGGGTAGTACGGGCACTGAAGCTTTCTTT. Protein product: CASSTLQGSTGTEAFF. The genes are TRBV19 and TRBJ1-1; D may be TRBD1 (6 bases). The germline V gene encodes CDR1 LNHDA and CDR2 SQIVND (reference sequence). This CDR3 has 16 residues. The V gene lost 4 bases and the J gene lost 4 bases, with 19 bases spanning the gap.

This clone was picked up many times. The chain is built from TRBV27 and TRBJ2-1; 10 bases match TRBD1. The germline V gene has CDR1 MNHEY and CDR2 SMNVEV (reference sequence). The CDR3 covers 14 residues. V lost 5 bases, J lost 6 bases, and 4 bases stayed unmatched. CDR3 coding DNA: TGTGCCAGCAGTGACAGGGGGCCAACCAATGAGCAGTTCTTC. This sequence encodes CASSDRGPTNEQFF.

The V and J genes are TRBV6-5 and TRBJ2-6; D gene ambiguous. The V gene's germline CDR1 is MNHEY and CDR2 SVGAGI. The length of the CDR3 is 13 residues. This CDR3 is CASELSGANVLTF. In nucleotides, the CDR3 is TGTGCTTCGGAGCTCTCTGGGGCCAACGTCCTGACTTTC.

This clone was found once. The V and J genes are TRBV7-2 and TRBJ1-2; 10 bases are a match to TRBD1. The CDR3 is 15 residues long. With 5 bases clipped from V and 5 bases from J, the junction kept 8 bases outside the gene matches. Germline lookup yields CDR1 SGHTA and CDR2 FQGNSA. The CDR3 DNA is TGTGCCAGCAGCCCGGACAGGGGGAGTCTTTATGGCTACACCTTC. Protein: CASSPDRGSLYGYTF.

The V call is TRBV6-2 or TRBV6-3, the J call TRBJ1-1; TRBD1 agrees at 7 bases. CDR1 and CDR2 from the germline V gene are MNHEY and SVGEGT. Unmatched junction bases numbered 15, after V lost 2 bases and J lost 6 bases. This CDR3 is 17 amino acids long. DNA of the CDR3: TGTGCCAGCAGTTACCCCATCGGACAGGCCGGGACCTCTGAAGCTTTCTTT. Translating it yields CASSYPIGQAGTSEAFF.

This chain joins TRBV20-1 and TRBJ2-3; D may be TRBD1 (5 bases). The CDR3 length is 11 residues. CDR1 is DFQATT and CDR2 is SNEGSKA in the germline V gene (reference sequence). V lost 5 bases and J 3 bases, leaving 6 bases between the germline ends. The CDR3 is CSAQGTDTQYF. The CDR3 region has the DNA TGCAGTGCTCAGGGTACAGATACGCAGTATTTT.

The chain carries TRBV30 and TRBJ1-1, with D possibly TRBD1 on 5 matching bases. Trimming stripped 4 bases from V and 1 base from J, with 16 bases between. The CDR3 runs to 15 residues. The germline V gene encodes CDR1 GTSNPN and CDR2 SVGIG (reference sequence). In DNA, the CDR3 is TGTGCCTGGATGAGGAGGGGCCGGGGGAACACTGAAGCTTTCTTT. Translated: CAWMRRGRGNTEAFF.

The rearrangement links TRBV6-2 or TRBV6-3 to TRBJ1-1, with TRBD1 matching over 10 bases. Germline V lookup: CDR1 MNHEY, CDR2 SVGEGT. The CDR3 covers 16 residues. Losses at the gene ends were 6 bases for V and 0 bases for J; bases not matched to a gene: 7. CDR3 bases: TGTGCCAGCAGCCGGGACAGGGGAGACATGAACACTGAAGCTTTCTTT. The encoded protein is CASSRDRGDMNTEAFF.

The chain couples TRBV19 to TRBJ1-1, with 10 bases fitting TRBD1. Per the germline V gene, CDR1 is LNHDA and CDR2 is SQIVND (reference sequence). V shed 4 bases, J shed 1 base, and the junction held 0 bases outside the gene matches. The CDR3 runs 14 residues. The CDR3 region has the DNA TGTGCCAGTAGTAGGACAGGGGGGAACACTGAAGCTTTCTTT. This sequence encodes CASSRTGGNTEAFF.

The V gene is TRBV5-1, the J gene TRBJ2-4; 13 positions match TRBD2. The ends lost 4 bases at V and 7 bases at J; junction bases unmatched: 8. Per the germline V gene, CDR1 is SGHRS and CDR2 is YFSETQ. CDR3 length: 16 residues. The CDR3 sequence is CASSTGTSGAENIQYF. The CDR3 DNA reads TGCGCCAGCAGCACCGGGACTAGCGGGGCAGAGAACATTCAGTACTTC.

The V call is TRBV5-1, the J call TRBJ1-2, with a weak D call TRBD1 (6 bases). CDR1 is SGHRS, CDR2 YFSETQ, per germline. V was cut by 4 bases and J by 1 base, with 11 bases left in between. The CDR3 totals 14 residues. CDR3 in DNA: TGCGCCAGCAGCCCAGGACAGAATAACTATGGCTACACCTTC. It translates to CASSPGQNNYGYTF.

V is TRBV5-1 and J is TRBJ2-5; 11 bases match TRBD2. The junction had 4 bases not matched to a gene; V was cut back by 2 bases and J by 4 bases. The germline V gene encodes CDR1 SGHRS and CDR2 YFSETQ. The CDR3 sequence is 15 residues long. The CDR3 protein is CASSFVSGGGETQYF. CDR3 DNA sequence: TGCGCCAGCAGCTTCGTTAGCGGGGGGGGAGAGACCCAGTACTTC.

The chain is built from TRBV5-1 and TRBJ2-1; TRBD2 matches 11 bases. Unmatched junction bases numbered 9, after V lost 4 bases and J lost 9 bases. Germline V gene data show CDR1 as SGHRS and CDR2 as YFSETQ. This CDR3 spans 15 amino acids. CDR3 in amino acids: CASSPGSGGAGEQFF. CDR3 coding DNA: TGCGCCAGCAGCCCCGGTAGCGGGGGGGCCGGTGAGCAGTTCTTC.

The rearrangement joins TRBV4-2 to TRBJ2-7; D is perhaps TRBD2 (6 bases). Trimming shortened V by 0 bases and J by 2 bases, and 11 bases separated the two germline ends. The CDR3 extends over 15 amino acids. Germline V gene sequence: CDR1 LGHNA, CDR2 YNFKEQ. The CDR3 DNA reads TGTGCCAGCAGCCAAGAGGGGAGGCTTACCTACGAGCAGTACTTC. This encodes CASSQEGRLTYEQYF.

This chain uses TRBV27 with TRBJ2-7; D remains unclear. V lost 3 bases to trimming and J lost 0 bases, with 6 bases between them. Germline assignment: CDR1 MNHEY and CDR2 SMNVEV (reference sequence). The CDR3 loop spans 13 amino acids. The CDR3 is CASSFGGSYEQYF. The CDR3 bases are TGTGCCAGCAGTTTCGGCGGCTCCTACGAGCAGTACTTC.

This CDR3 is CASSSDSLTGEQYF. DNA for the CDR3: TGTGCCAGCAGCTCGGACAGCCTTACAGGGGAGCAGTACTTC. The chain carries TRBV5-5 and TRBJ2-7; possible D gene TRBD1, 6 bases. Between the trimmed V and J ends, which lost 3 bases and 7 bases, there was a span of 17 bases. Germline V gives CDR1 SGHKS, CDR2 YYEKEE (reference sequence). The CDR3 consists of 14 residues. Full variable domain (outside the CDR3, taken from reference TRBV5-5 and TRBJ2-7): DAGVTQSPTHLIKTRGQQVTLRCSPISGHKSVSWYQQVLGQGPQFIFQYYEKEERGRGNFPDRFSARQFPNYSSELNVNALLLGDSALYLCASSSDSLTGEQYFGPGTRLTVT.

The chain links TRBV19 to TRBJ1-1; the match to TRBD1 covers 9 bases. Trimming took 5 bases from V and 4 from J; bases not matched to a gene: 5. Germline CDR1 is LNHDA and CDR2 is SQIVND (reference sequence). The CDR3 is made up of 14 amino acids. In nucleotides, the CDR3 is TGTGCCAGTAGTGGAACAGGGGGCGTCACTGAAGCTTTCTTT. It translates to CASSGTGGVTEAFF.

J is TRBJ1-4 and V is TRBV11-2; 11 bases align to TRBD1. Germline assignment: CDR1 SGHAT and CDR2 FQNNGV. V shed 3 bases and J 8 bases; nucleotides not matched to a gene: 5. The CDR3 is 15 amino acids. CDR3 DNA sequence: TGTGCCAGCAGCTTTGGGGACAGGGGGAGGGAAAAACTGTTTTTT. Its protein is CASSFGDRGREKLFF.